Listed here are 30 T cell receptor beta chains from one sample, sequenced in a study of blood T cell dynamics during melanoma immunotherapy. Some clones are missing from TCRdb's copy, which holds only in-frame ones; the method was immunoSEQ multiplex PCR. The table lists approximately 1,300 clones, just under 75% of them singletons. Whole-study findings and limits: Immune-effector CD8+ cells best matched cell-free DNA CDR3 sequences and were most clonal.

This sample's time point: pre-treatment baseline. The CD3+ CD4- CD8+ CD45RA- CD45RO-high CD27- CCR7- memory phenotype defined TIE cells. What these receptors recognize is not known. Sequenced here: CD8+ T cells from blood, sampled from a patient treated with checkpoint blockade. These receptors were obtained from a human donor with melanoma.

This clone has a handful of counts. This sequence joins TRBV7-2 and TRBJ2-7, with 7 bases that match TRBD1. The CDR3 covers 13 residues. Germline CDR1 and CDR2: SGHTA and FQGNSA. J was trimmed by 4 bases and V by 5 bases; bases with no gene match: 5. The CDR3 DNA sequence: TGTGCCAGCAGCGTCGGACAGGCTTACGAGCAGTACTTC. Its protein product is CASSVGQAYEQYF.

This clone was detected only once. The V gene is TRBV28, the J gene TRBJ2-7; a weak D match, TRBD1 (8 bases). V dropped 6 bases and J dropped 1 base, with 16 bases sitting between them. CDR1 MDHEN and CDR2 SYDVKM come from the germline V gene. The CDR3 is made up of 15 amino acids. DNA of the CDR3: TGTGCCAGCAGCTCGGACAGGGAGGGGTCCTACGAGCAGTACTTC. It translates to CASSSDREGSYEQYF. The whole variable domain, remainder taken from reference TRBV28 and TRBJ2-7, is DVKVTQSSRYLVKRTGEKVFLECVQDMDHENMFWYRQDPGLGLRLIYFSYDVKMKEKGDIPEGYSVSREKKERFSLILESASTNQTSMYLCASSSDREGSYEQYFGPGTRLTVT.

The J gene is TRBJ2-7, the V gene TRBV25-1, with unresolved D. The CDR3 extends over 14 amino acids. Germline values: CDR1 MGHDK, CDR2 SYGVNS. The V end lost 0 bases, the J end lost 3 bases, and 9 bases lay between the germline ends. CDR3 residues: CASSEYANSYEQYF. Written as DNA, the CDR3 is TGTGCCAGCAGTGAATATGCTAACAGCTACGAGCAGTACTTC.

The chain joins TRBV2 to TRBJ2-1; 13 nucleotides line up with TRBD2. This CDR3 has 19 amino acids. Germline CDR1 is SNHLY and CDR2 is FYNNEI. V gave up 10 bases and J gave up 1 base; unmatched junction bases: 16. The CDR3: CAITAPGTSGKNSYNEQFF. The CDR3 bases are TGTGCCATAACCGCCCCTGGGACTAGCGGGAAGAATTCCTACAATGAGCAGTTCTTC.

This clone has a handful of counts. The chain joins TRBV6-1 to TRBJ2-1; weak D call: TRBD2 (5 bases). From germline, CDR1 is MNHNS and CDR2 SASEGT. This CDR3 region has 15 residues. V was clipped by 4 bases and J by 8 bases, with 18 bases between them. The CDR3 DNA reads TGTGCCAGCAGTGTCCGGGATTCCTACGGGGATGAGCAGTTCTTC. The encoded protein is CASSVRDSYGDEQFF.

In this sample, this clone turned up once. The chain combines TRBV28 with TRBJ2-1; 7 bases map to TRBD2. The CDR3 is 14 amino acids. J lost 4 bases, V lost 3 bases, and 3 bases had no gene match. The germline V gene has CDR1 MDHEN and CDR2 SYDVKM. DNA of the CDR3: TGTGCCAGCAGTTTGGCGGGGGATTACAATGAGCAGTTCTTC. Translation: CASSLAGDYNEQFF.

This clone turned up a few times. This sequence joins TRBV9 and TRBJ1-1; D not certain. Germline V gene lookup returns CDR1 SGDLS and CDR2 YYNGEE. V was clipped by 2 bases and J by 4 bases, with 9 bases between them. This CDR3 is 13 amino acids long. CDR3 region: CASSVMMGTEAFF. As DNA, the CDR3 is TGTGCCAGCAGCGTTATGATGGGCACTGAAGCTTTCTTT.

This clone came up a few times. The chain employs TRBV19 and TRBJ2-2; the D is unclear. Trimming shortened V by 1 base and J by 6 bases, and 6 bases separated the two germline ends. The CDR3 runs 13 residues. Germline V gives CDR1 LNHDA, CDR2 SQIVND (reference sequence). The CDR3 sequence is CASSIGLAGELFF. In nucleotides, the CDR3 is TGTGCCAGTAGTATAGGTCTAGCCGGGGAGCTGTTTTTT. The variable domain in full, with the rest retrieved from reference TRBV19 and TRBJ2-2, is DGGITQSPKYLFRKEGQNVTLSCEQNLNHDAMYWYRQDPGQGLRLIYYSQIVNDFQKGDIAEGYSVSREKKESFPLTVTSAQKNPTAFYLCASSIGLAGELFFGEGSRLTVL.

J is TRBJ2-3 and V is TRBV7-2; D is unclear. The CDR3 totals 13 residues. The V gene's germline CDR1 is SGHTA and CDR2 FQGNSA. Trimming left V 0 bases short and J 6 bases short, with 7 bases between. The CDR3 protein is CASSLARTDTQYF. DNA for the CDR3: TGTGCCAGCAGCTTAGCCCGAACGGATACGCAGTATTTT. The variable domain in full, with the rest retrieved from reference TRBV7-2 and TRBJ2-3, is GAGVSQSPSNKVTEKGKDVELRCDPISGHTALYWYRQSLGQGLEFLIYFQGNSAPDKSGLPSDRFSAERTGGSVSTLTIQRTQQEDSAVYLCASSLARTDTQYFGPGTRLTVL.

This clone was seen only once. The chain couples TRBV6-1 to TRBJ2-5, with 7 bases lining up with TRBD1. Germline-derived CDR1 and CDR2 are MNHNS and SASEGT. This CDR3 comprises 15 residues. J lost 1 base, V lost 3 bases, and 5 bases had no gene match. For the CDR3, the DNA is TGTGCCAGCAGTGACGAACCAGGGGGCCAAGAGACCCAGTACTTC. Its protein is CASSDEPGGQETQYF.

The chain recombines TRBV9 with TRBJ1-2; D remains unclear. V lost 3 bases and J 7 bases, leaving 10 bases between the germline ends. CDR1 is SGDLS, CDR2 YYNGEE, per germline. This CDR3 contains 12 residues. CDR3 sequence: CASSEEDGGYTF. CDR3 nucleotides: TGTGCCAGCAGCGAGGAGGATGGTGGCTACACCTTC.

DNA for the CDR3: TGTGCCAGCAGTCGAATACAGGGGTGGGATGAAGCTTTCTTT. Protein: CASSRIQGWDEAFF. The chain links TRBV7-8 to TRBJ1-1; TRBD1 matches at 7 bases. Germline V CDR1 and CDR2: SGHVS, FQNEAQ. After removal of 6 bases from V and 7 bases from J, the junction contained 11 bases not matched to a gene. This CDR3 is built from 14 residues. Complete variable domain (other parts from reference TRBV7-8 and TRBJ1-1): GAGVSQSPRYKVAKRGQDVALRCDPISGHVSLFWYQQALGQGPEFLTYFQNEAQLDKSGLPSDRFFAERPEGSVSTLKIQRTQQEDSAVYLCASSRIQGWDEAFFGQGTRLTVV.

The J gene is TRBJ2-7, the V gene TRBV6-5; either TRBD1 or TRBD2 may fit D (5 bases each). This CDR3 has 15 residues. V was cut by 5 bases and J by 4 bases, with 18 bases left in between. Germline V gives CDR1 MNHEY, CDR2 SVGAGI. The CDR3 here is CASSGTDTQFYEQYF. CDR3 DNA: TGTGCCAGCAGTGGGACGGACACTCAATTTTACGAGCAGTACTTC.

The chain carries TRBV9 and TRBJ2-3; possibly TRBD2 for D (6 bases). The CDR3 consists of 16 residues. Germline V CDR1 and CDR2: SGDLS, YYNGEE. With 0 bases removed from V and 6 bases from J, the gap between germline ends came to 17 bases. CDR3 amino acids: CASSVARSTSTDTQYF. The CDR3, as DNA: TGTGCCAGCAGCGTAGCTCGGTCGACTAGTACGGATACGCAGTATTTT.

V usage is TRBV25-1 and J usage is TRBJ2-5; D gene uncertain. The J call is uncertain, as TRBJ2-7 better fits the DNA end. The CDR3 length is 11 residues. CDR1 and CDR2 from the germline V gene are MGHDK and SYGVNS. The CDR3 protein is CATTVAYEQYF. In DNA form, the CDR3 reads TGTGCCACCACGGTTGCATACGAGCAGTACTTC.

V is TRBV28 and J is TRBJ2-1; 8 bases fit TRBD2. The CDR3 spans 17 residues. Unmatched junction bases numbered 13, after V lost 5 bases and J lost 4 bases. CDR1 MDHEN and CDR2 SYDVKM come from the germline V gene. CDR3 region: CASSTARRSGSYNEQFF. CDR3 in DNA: TGTGCCAGCAGTACCGCCCGTAGGAGCGGGAGTTACAATGAGCAGTTCTTC.

This clone was counted a few times. The V and J genes are TRBV28 and TRBJ1-5; D is undetermined. The germline CDR1 and CDR2 sequences are MDHEN and SYDVKM. V was clipped by 7 bases and J by 4 bases, with 14 bases between them. This CDR3 spans 14 amino acids. CDR3 bases: TGTGCCAGCACCGATTCAACAGTTAATCAGCCCCAGCATTTT. Translated, it gives CASTDSTVNQPQHF.

This clone has more than one count but fewer than ten. Other DNA sequences in this specimen translate into the identical CDR3. This sequence joins TRBV5-5 and TRBJ1-5; perhaps TRBD1 as D (5 bases). Germline CDR1 is SGHKS and CDR2 is YYEKEE (reference sequence). This CDR3 region has 15 residues. The ends were cut back, 2 bases at V and 2 bases at J, with 11 bases in the middle. CDR3 sequence (DNA): TGTGCCAGCAGCTTATGGGGGGAGGGCAATCAGCCCCAGCATTTT. It codes for CASSLWGEGNQPQHF.

The chain links TRBV11-2 to TRBJ2-7; D gene unclear. The CDR3 runs to 13 residues. Trimming left V 6 bases short and J 3 bases short, with 12 bases between. Per germline, CDR1 SGHAT and CDR2 FQNNGV. The CDR3 reads CASSVTGYYEQYF. The DNA of the CDR3 is TGTGCCAGCAGTGTGACTGGTTACTACGAGCAGTACTTC.

Regarding this clone: This specimen includes other DNA sequences encoding the same CDR3. This chain joins TRBV7-6 and TRBJ2-7; no clear D. V was cut by 5 bases and J by 3 bases, with 11 bases left in between. CDR3 size: 13 residues. Germline V gene lookup returns CDR1 SGHVS and CDR2 FNYEAQ. In nucleotides, the CDR3 is TGTGCCAGCAGCCCCGGACCTAACTACGAGCAGTACTTC. Protein: CASSPGPNYEQYF.

The chain joins TRBV5-1 to TRBJ2-2; TRBD1 matches 9 bases. Trimming removed 4 bases from V and 3 bases from J; junction bases left unmatched: 7. The CDR3 sequence is 16 residues long. Germline V gene sequence: CDR1 SGHRS, CDR2 YFSETQ. CDR3 nucleotide sequence: TGCGCCAGCAGCGTGGGACAGGGAGAGTACACCGGGGAGCTGTTTTTT. Amino acid sequence: CASSVGQGEYTGELFF. Drawing the rest from reference TRBV5-1 and TRBJ2-2, the complete variable domain is KAGVTQTPRYLIKTRGQQVTLSCSPISGHRSVSWYQQTPGQGLQFLFEYFSETQRNKGNFPGRFSGRQFSNSRSEMNVSTLELGDSALYLCASSVGQGEYTGELFFGEGSRLTVL.

This clone rates as large. CDR3 DNA sequence: TGTGCCAGCAGCCCGACTAGCGGGAGGTCAGGGTACAATGAGCAGTTCTTC. This gives the protein CASSPTSGRSGYNEQFF. The V and J genes are TRBV11-2 and TRBJ2-1; 13 nucleotides align to TRBD2. V was pared by 5 bases and J by 4 bases, with 8 bases of the junction left unmatched. The CDR3 is 17 amino acids. In germline, CDR1 is SGHAT, CDR2 FQNNGV.

In its sample, this clone was seen a few times. The V gene is TRBV4-1, the J gene TRBJ1-3; tentatively, D is TRBD1 (6 bases). CDR1 is MGHRA, CDR2 YSYEKL, per germline. This CDR3 region has 15 residues. The V end lost 0 bases, the J end lost 6 bases, and 12 bases lay between the germline ends. The CDR3 DNA reads TGCGCCAGCAGCCAAGATACAGGGAGAGTAAACACCATATATTTT. Translating it yields CASSQDTGRVNTIYF.

The genes are TRBV9 and TRBJ1-1; D is perhaps TRBD1 (6 bases). The V end was cut by 2 bases, the J end by 0 bases, with 14 bases between. Germline V gene sequence: CDR1 SGDLS, CDR2 YYNGEE. This CDR3 region has 16 residues. CDR3 region: CASSVHRESLNTEAFF. For the CDR3, the DNA is TGTGCCAGCAGCGTTCACAGGGAGTCCCTGAACACTGAAGCTTTCTTT.

The CDR3 nucleotides are TGTGCCAGCAGCGAACGACTAGCGGGAATCTACGAGCAGTACTTC. The encoded protein is CASSERLAGIYEQYF. The V call is TRBV4-2, the J call TRBJ2-7; 11 bases line up with TRBD2. Germline-derived CDR1 and CDR2 are LGHNA and YNFKEQ. The CDR3 is 15 amino acids. J lost 3 bases, V lost 5 bases, and 6 bases had no gene match.

The rearrangement links TRBV9 to TRBJ2-5, with D possibly TRBD2 on 6 matching bases. Per germline, CDR1 SGDLS and CDR2 YYNGEE. The ends were cut back, 0 bases at V and 4 bases at J, with 13 bases in the middle. This CDR3 spans 15 amino acids. The CDR3: CASSVGNGRGETQYF. In DNA, the CDR3 is TGTGCCAGCAGCGTAGGGAACGGGAGAGGAGAGACCCAGTACTTC.

The genes are TRBV19 and TRBJ2-2; TRBD1 matches 8 bases. This CDR3 contains 14 residues. J was trimmed by 4 bases and V by 6 bases; bases with no gene match: 4. From germline, CDR1 is LNHDA and CDR2 SQIVND (reference sequence). The CDR3 spells CASRDRETTGELFF. The CDR3 DNA sequence: TGTGCCAGTAGGGACAGGGAGACCACCGGGGAGCTGTTTTTT.

V and J are TRBV5-1 and TRBJ2-4; D is possibly TRBD2 (6 bases). Deletions cut 6 bases from V and 3 bases from J, with 13 bases between. The germline gives CDR1 SGHRS, CDR2 YFSETQ. This CDR3 is 14 amino acids long. CDR3 nucleotides: TGCGCCAGCAAGGAGGGAGGAGGCAAAAACATTCAGTACTTC. Encoded protein: CASKEGGGKNIQYF.

The rearrangement links TRBV15 to TRBJ2-5; perhaps TRBD2 as D (5 bases). The CDR3 is 15 residues long. Trimming removed 4 bases from V and 2 bases from J, with 14 bases in between. Per the germline V gene, CDR1 is LNHNV and CDR2 is YYDKDF (reference sequence). This chain's CDR3 is CATSTLVREQETQYF. CDR3 DNA: TGTGCCACCAGCACGCTGGTACGGGAACAAGAGACCCAGTACTTC. Combining the CDR3 with reference TRBV15 and TRBJ2-5 gives the whole variable domain DAMVIQNPRYQVTQFGKPVTLSCSQTLNHNVMYWYQQKSSQAPKLLFHYYDKDFNNEADTPDNFQSRRPNTSFCFLDIRSPGLGDTAMYLCATSTLVREQETQYFGPGTRLLVL.

The chain employs TRBV27 and TRBJ1-2; TRBD1 is a possible D gene (5 bases). The CDR3 extends over 16 amino acids. Germline CDR1 and CDR2: MNHEY and SMNVEV (reference sequence). V lost 6 bases and J 5 bases, leaving 22 bases between the germline ends. The DNA for the CDR3 is TGTGCCAGCAGCCCGACGCGGACTCTGGGGACGTATGGCTACACCTTC. Encoded protein: CASSPTRTLGTYGYTF.